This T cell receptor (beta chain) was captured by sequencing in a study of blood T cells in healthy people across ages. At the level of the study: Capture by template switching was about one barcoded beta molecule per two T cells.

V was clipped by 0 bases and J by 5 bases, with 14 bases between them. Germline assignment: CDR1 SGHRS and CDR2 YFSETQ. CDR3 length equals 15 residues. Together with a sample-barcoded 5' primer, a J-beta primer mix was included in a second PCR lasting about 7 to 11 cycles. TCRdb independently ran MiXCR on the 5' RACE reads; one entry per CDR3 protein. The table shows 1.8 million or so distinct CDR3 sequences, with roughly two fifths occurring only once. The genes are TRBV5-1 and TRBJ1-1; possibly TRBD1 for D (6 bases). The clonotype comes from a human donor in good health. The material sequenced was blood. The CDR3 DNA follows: TGCGCCAGCAGCTTGGGGCCGGGGGCGAGGACTGAAGCTTTCTTT. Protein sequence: CASSLGPGARTEAFF.